The 13 T cell receptor beta chains presented below share a single source sample, sequenced in a study of cytomegalovirus exposure and HLA in healthy donors. The PCR was carried out with 60 Vbeta primers and 13 Jbeta primers. Measured with immunoSEQ multiplex PCR; TCRdb has only the in-frame clones, and not every one. The sample yields 90,000 to 110,000 clones, more than 60% seen once. The material sequenced was PBMCs. These receptor sequences come from a man aged 25-45 years in good health and CMV-seronegative.

This clone was detected only once. The gene calls are TRBV5-6 and TRBJ1-6; 8 nucleotides line up with TRBD1. Germline V gene data show CDR1 as SGHDT and CDR2 as YYEEEE. CDR3 length: 15 amino acids. The J segment lost 9 bases and the V segment lost 4 bases, leaving 9 bases of the junction unmatched. The CDR3 sequence is CASSPPDRGVSPLHF. CDR3 coding DNA: TGTGCCAGCAGCCCCCCAGACAGGGGAGTTTCACCCCTCCACTTT.

J is TRBJ1-3 and V is TRBV5-1, with TRBD1 matching 12 bases. This CDR3 is built from 15 residues. From germline, CDR1 is SGHRS and CDR2 YFSETQ. With 6 bases clipped from V and 2 bases from J, the junction kept 3 bases outside the gene matches. CDR3 coding DNA: TGCGCCAGCAAGAGGGACAGGGGGCCTGGAAACACCATATATTTT. Its translation: CASKRDRGPGNTIYF.

This sequence joins TRBV7-9 and TRBJ1-5; 9 bases match TRBD1. CDR1 and CDR2 from the germline V gene are SEHNR and FQNEAQ (reference sequence). Trimming at V came to 6 bases and at J to 9 bases, leaving 6 bases not matched to a gene. This CDR3 has 13 amino acids. The CDR3 coding sequence is TGTGCCAGCAGTCCGGGACAGGGATGGCCCCAGCATTTT. It is translated as CASSPGQGWPQHF.

This rearrangement joins TRBV7-9 to TRBJ2-5; 9 positions agree with TRBD2. The CDR3 loop spans 15 amino acids. After removal of 5 bases from V and 2 bases from J, the junction contained 6 bases not matched to a gene. In germline, CDR1 is SEHNR, CDR2 FQNEAQ (reference sequence). The CDR3 coding sequence is TGTGCCAGCAGCACTTCACTAGCGGGTCAAGAGACCCAGTACTTC. It is translated as CASSTSLAGQETQYF.

This clone was detected once. The genes are TRBV14 and TRBJ1-1, with 7 bases lining up with TRBD1. This CDR3 region has 16 residues. The V and J ends lost 7 bases and 0 bases, in that order; junction bases with no gene match: 11. Germline CDR1 and CDR2: SGHDN and FVKESK. The CDR3 nucleotides are TGTGCCAGCACCCAGGACGCGGACAGGCTGAACACTGAAGCTTTCTTT. Amino acids: CASTQDADRLNTEAFF. Using reference TRBV14 and TRBJ1-1 for the parts outside the CDR3, the full variable domain is EAGVTQFPSHSVIEKGQTVTLRCDPISGHDNLYWYRRVMGKEIKFLLHFVKESKQDESGMPNNRFLAERTGGTYSTLKVQPAELEDSGVYFCASTQDADRLNTEAFFGQGTRLTVV.

This chain joins TRBV6-5 and TRBJ1-2, with D maybe TRBD1 (5 bases). V lost 0 bases and J lost 2, with 7 bases in between. CDR3 length: 14 residues. CDR1 is MNHEY, CDR2 SVGAGI, per germline. For the CDR3, the DNA is TGTGCCAGCAGTTACTCGGAGGGGAACTATGGCTACACCTTC. Translating it yields CASSYSEGNYGYTF.

The chain uses TRBV6-5 and TRBJ2-7; 7 nucleotides agree with TRBD1. CDR1 and CDR2 from the germline V gene are MNHEY and SVGAGI. With V trimmed by 2 bases and J by 9 bases, 16 bases remained unmatched. CDR3 length equals 16 residues. The CDR3 region has the DNA TGTGCCAGCAGTTACCCAGGGACAGCCGGTTCGGGTGGGCAGTACTTC. It yields the protein CASSYPGTAGSGGQYF.

The chain recombines TRBV6-5 with TRBJ2-1, with TRBD1 matching over 8 bases. J gave up 7 bases and V 6 bases, and 5 bases lay outside the gene matches. CDR1 and CDR2 from the germline V gene are MNHEY and SVGAGI. The CDR3 runs 13 residues. This CDR3 is CASRMTGENEQFF. Here the CDR3 DNA reads TGTGCCAGCAGGATGACAGGGGAGAATGAGCAGTTCTTC.

This chain uses TRBV28 with TRBJ1-1; 10 bases line up with TRBD1. V trimming: 5 bases; J trimming: 5 bases; junction bases outside the gene matches: 11. The CDR3 totals 16 residues. The V gene's germline CDR1 is MDHEN and CDR2 SYDVKM. The CDR3 DNA sequence: TGTGCCAGCAGTATCCCCCGGACAGGGGGTAATACTGAAGCTTTCTTT. Residues: CASSIPRTGGNTEAFF.

CDR3 DNA: TGCGCCAGCAGCTTGGAAGGAAGCCGAGGGAGGGAGCAGTACTTC. As protein: CASSLEGSRGREQYF. This chain connects TRBV5-1 to TRBJ2-7; weak D call: TRBD2 (6 bases). V was shortened by 0 bases and J by 7 bases, with 17 bases between the two germline ends. The CDR3 loop spans 15 amino acids. CDR1 is SGHRS and CDR2 is YFSETQ in the germline V gene.

The rearrangement joins TRBV5-1 to TRBJ2-5; 7 positions agree with TRBD2. Per germline, CDR1 SGHRS and CDR2 YFSETQ. This CDR3 spans 14 amino acids. The ends lost 0 bases at V and 5 bases at J; junction bases unmatched: 4. CDR3 sequence (DNA): TGCGCCAGCAGCTTGGGACTAGCCGTGGAGACCCAGTACTTC. Encoded protein: CASSLGLAVETQYF.

The V and J genes are TRBV10-3 and TRBJ1-6; D perhaps matches TRBD1 (6 bases). The CDR3 runs 14 residues. The V and J ends lost 4 bases and 5 bases respectively, with 9 bases between them. Germline CDR1 ENHRY, CDR2 SYGVKD. DNA for the CDR3: TGTGCCATCAGTGCCGGACAGAATAATTCACCCCTCCACTTT. It specifies CAISAGQNNSPLHF.

The chain links TRBV7-9 to TRBJ1-2; 12 bases are a match to TRBD1. The CDR3 loop spans 17 amino acids. The trim removed 1 base at V and 3 bases at J, leaving 6 bases unmatched. In germline, CDR1 is SEHNR, CDR2 FQNEAQ (reference sequence). This CDR3 is CASSLEGTGGAHYGYTF. The CDR3 nucleotides read TGTGCCAGCAGCTTAGAAGGGACAGGGGGCGCGCACTATGGCTACACCTTC.